Listed below are T cell receptor beta chains from one sample, sequenced in a study of Graves' ophthalmopathy and Graves' hyperthyroidism. TCRdb analysed the multiplex PCR reads with MiXCR anew, one entry per CDR3 protein. Found here are around 1.1 million distinct CDR3 sequences, 36% of them singletons; the top ten hold over 8.5%. Material: peripheral blood or thyroid tissue (not recorded which). The receptors here all came from an adult man with Graves' hyperthyroidism. Each CDR3 is given with its conserved first and last residue. The D gene is left open where the match is weak. Not every row has a clone size; where given, it reads once, few, many or a size class.

>TRBD1|NA|TRBJ1-4|TRBV11-2
TGTGCCAGCAGCTCGATACGGCGGGACAGGGGCTATGAAAAACTGTTTTTT
CASSSIRRDRGYEKLFF
>NA|NA|TRBJ2-2|TRBV19
TGTGCCAGCAGCGTAGCTCGTGCTAACACGAACGCCGGGGAGCTGTTTTTT
CASSVARANTNAGELFF
>TRBD2|many|TRBJ2-2|TRBV19
TGTGCCAGTAGGGCGGGAGTGACCGGGGAGCTGTTTTTT
CASRAGVTGELFF
>TRBD2|few|TRBJ2-7|TRBV29-1
TGCAGCGTTGGTCAGGGAGGGCACGAGCAGTACTTC
CSVGQGGHEQYF
>NA|few|TRBJ2-1|TRBV19
TGTGCCAGTAGAGGGCAGGGGTCCCTCAATGAGCAGTTCTTC
CASRGQGSLNEQFF
>NA|many|TRBJ2-7|TRBV11-2
TGTGCCAGCAGCGGATGGACAGAGAAGGCCTACGAGCAGTACTTC
CASSGWTEKAYEQYF
>TRBD1|NA|TRBJ2-2|TRBV9
TGTGCCAGCAGCCCCCACCAGGGGGCGGTCACCGGGGAGCTGTTTTTT
CASSPHQGAVTGELFF
>NA|few|TRBJ1-3|TRBV6-5
TGTGCCAGCAGCCGAGTGAGACAGAGAGGGAATCCTGGAAACACCATATATTTT
CASSRVRQRGNPGNTIYF
>TRBD1|many|TRBJ1-5|TRBV19
TGTGCCAGCAGCTCGACCGGGACAGCCAATCAGCCCCAGCATTTT
CASSSTGTANQPQHF
>NA|NA|TRBJ2-3|TRBV11-2
TGTGCCAGCAGCTCAAGTAGGGTTGTAACAGATACGCAGTATTTT
CASSSSRVVTDTQYF
>TRBD1|few|TRBJ2-7|TRBV5-8
TGTGCCAGCAGCCGGCAAGGGACAGGGGGCTACGAGCAGTACTTC
CASSRQGTGGYEQYF
>NA|NA|TRBJ2-2|TRBV5-4
TGTGCCAGCAACCCCGACGGGGTTTTCGGGGAGCTGTTTTTT
CASNPDGVFGELFF
>NA|few|TRBJ2-7|TRBV20-1
TGCAGTGCTAGAGGCCCGGGGGCGCTCGGCCCGTTGGACGAGCAGTACTTC
CSARGPGALGPLDEQYF
>TRBD1|NA|TRBJ2-7|TRBV10-3
TGTGCCAGCACTCAAGGGGACAGGGCCTACGAGCAGTACTTC
CASTQGDRAYEQYF
>NA|many|TRBJ1-1|TRBV15
TGTGCCACCAGCAGAGATGCCACAGGGACCGAAGCTTTCTTT
CATSRDATGTEAFF
>TRBD1|many|TRBJ1-4|TRBV29-1
TGCAGCGTAACGACAGGGGGGAATGAAAAACTGTTTTTT
CSVTTGGNEKLFF
>TRBD1|many|TRBJ2-2|TRBV29-1
TGCAGCGTCATACCCGGGACAGGGACCGGGGAGCTGTTTTTT
CSVIPGTGTGELFF
>NA|many|TRBJ1-4|TRBV7-2
TGTGCCAGCAGCACCGCCAACCACGCTAATGAAAAACTGTTTTTT
CASSTANHANEKLFF
>NA|NA|TRBJ1-1|TRBV4-1
TGCGCCAGCAGACTCCTGAAGAACACTGAAGCTTTCTTT
CASRLLKNTEAFF
>TRBD1|NA|TRBJ1-3|TRBV20-1
TGCAGTGCTAGAGATCGCAACAGGGGTGCCGGAAACACCATATATTTT
CSARDRNRGAGNTIYF
>NA|NA|TRBJ2-3|TRBV19
TGTGCCAGTAGAACCGGGACTTCCACAGATACGCAGTATTTT
CASRTGTSTDTQYF
>NA|once|TRBJ2-3|TRBV2
TGTGCCAGCAGCTTAGGACGGTCGAATACGCAGTATTTT
CASSLGRSNTQYF
>NA|many|TRBJ2-5|TRBV7-2
TGTGCCAGCAGCTTACATCGCCAAGAGACCCAGTACTTC
CASSLHRQETQYF
>TRBD1|NA|TRBJ2-7|TRBV12-3/TRBV12-4
TGTGCCAGCACCCCGACAGGGTGGGGTGAGCAGTACTTC
CASTPTGWGEQYF
>NA|many|TRBJ2-2|TRBV19
TGTGCCAGTAGTACGTCCCCTCACAGGCTGGGGTACACCGGGGAGCTGTTTTTT
CASSTSPHRLGYTGELFF
>NA|many|TRBJ1-4|TRBV7-2
TGTGCCAGCAGCTTAGACGCCCTCGGGGGGCAAAAACTGTTTTTT
CASSLDALGGQKLFF
>NA|few|TRBJ2-2|TRBV20-1
TGCAGTGCTAGTATGTACTTCGAGGAAGGCACCGGGGAGCTGTTTTTT
CSASMYFEEGTGELFF
>NA|many|TRBJ2-7|TRBV24-1
TGTGCCACCGACTCGGAGGCTGGGTTC
CATDSEAGF
>TRBD1|NA|TRBJ1-1|TRBV29-1
TGCAGCATCGGACAGGGCAGGGCTGAAGCTTTCTTT
CSIGQGRAEAFF
>NA|once|TRBJ2-7|TRBV2
TGTGCCAGCAGTGCCCCCTTACTAACACTGGGCGAGCAGTACTTC
CASSAPLLTLGEQYF
>NA|NA|TRBJ2-7|TRBV5-1
TGCGCCAGCAGCCTAAACTCAGCGTCTGAGCAGTACTTC
CASSLNSASEQYF
>NA|many|TRBJ1-2|TRBV5-1
TGCGCCAGCAGCTTGGTCAGGAACTATGGCTACACCTTC
CASSLVRNYGYTF
>TRBD1|many|TRBJ2-5|TRBV7-2
TGTGCCAGCAGCGCTCAGGGACAGGGGGCGGAAGAGACCCAGTACTTC
CASSAQGQGAEETQYF
>NA|many|TRBJ1-2|TRBV29-1
TGCAGCGTTGGACAGCCAGACTTC
CSVGQPDF
>NA|few|TRBJ1-1|TRBV2
TGTGCCAGCAGTCAAGCCGGGGGGTCACAAGCTTCCTTT
CASSQAGGSQASF
>NA|NA|TRBJ2-7|TRBV7-2
TGTGCCAGCAGCCTACAGGCAGGGCCTTCCTACGAGCAGTACTTC
CASSLQAGPSYEQYF